These 20 T cell receptor beta chains were sequenced from one sample in a study of blood T cell repertoires in COVID-19. Only in-frame clones appear in the TCRdb table, and some are missing; sequencing was by immunoSEQ multiplex PCR. The data contain hundreds of thousands of clones, 87% of them seen just once; the ten biggest clones take up roughly 1.9%. The material sequenced was PBMCs or T cells enriched from blood (not recorded which). The receptors derive from a woman between 18 and 29 years old with acute COVID-19.

The chain is built from TRBV19 and TRBJ1-5; D is unclear. Germline lookup yields CDR1 LNHDA and CDR2 SQIVND (reference sequence). The CDR3 is made up of 16 amino acids. Trimming pared 3 bases from V and 1 base from J, leaving 13 bases between. In DNA form, the CDR3 reads TGTGCCAGTAGTATTATGAGCGGGAAGAGCAATCAGCCCCAGCATTTT. Its translation is CASSIMSGKSNQPQHF. The complete variable domain, with remaining parts taken from reference TRBV19 and TRBJ1-5, reads DGGITQSPKYLFRKEGQNVTLSCEQNLNHDAMYWYRQDPGQGLRLIYYSQIVNDFQKGDIAEGYSVSREKKESFPLTVTSAQKNPTAFYLCASSIMSGKSNQPQHFGDGTRLSIL.

The chain couples TRBV7-9 to TRBJ1-2; 7 bases line up with TRBD1. This CDR3 comprises 12 residues. V dropped 4 bases and J dropped 5; count of bases not matched to a gene: 1. Looked up from germline, CDR1 is SEHNR and CDR2 is FQNEAQ (reference sequence). DNA of the CDR3: TGTGCCAGCAGCTGGGACAGTTATGGCTACACCTTC. It translates to CASSWDSYGYTF.

This rearrangement joins TRBV28 to TRBJ1-3, with 7 bases that match TRBD1. Germline assignment: CDR1 MDHEN and CDR2 SYDVKM. V dropped 7 bases and J dropped 8; count of bases not matched to a gene: 11. The CDR3 covers 14 residues. The CDR3 here is CASTLKDRRDTIYF. CDR3 coding DNA: TGTGCCAGCACTCTTAAGGACAGGCGGGACACCATATATTTT.

The V and J genes are TRBV3-1 (or the pseudogene TRBV3-2) and TRBJ2-7, with D possibly being TRBD1 (5 bases). From germline, CDR1 is LGHDT and CDR2 YNNKEL (reference sequence). The V end was cut by 3 bases, the J end by 4 bases, with 13 bases between. This CDR3 spans 14 amino acids. The CDR3 here is CASSQGRIMYEQYF. CDR3 DNA sequence: TGTGCCAGCAGCCAGGGGCGTATAATGTACGAGCAGTACTTC.

The chain has TRBV5-4 and TRBJ2-1, with 11 bases matching TRBD2. Germline CDR1 reads SGHNT; CDR2 reads YYREEE (reference sequence). The CDR3 sequence is 15 residues long. The junction had 7 bases not matched to a gene; V was cut back by 6 bases and J by 5 bases. The CDR3 protein is CASTLAGGPNNEQFF. The CDR3 coding sequence is TGTGCCAGCACCCTAGCGGGGGGTCCCAACAATGAGCAGTTCTTC.

There are a few counts of this clone. This sequence joins TRBV5-4 and TRBJ2-7; 7 bases are shared with TRBD1. This CDR3 contains 14 residues. From germline, CDR1 is SGHNT and CDR2 YYREEE (reference sequence). The V and J ends lost 3 bases and 4 bases, in that order; junction bases with no gene match: 7. In DNA, the CDR3 is TGTGCCAGCAGCTCAACGGGACAGACTTACGAGCAGTACTTC. It encodes CASSSTGQTYEQYF.

This clone appeared once. The chain links TRBV27 to TRBJ1-6; 9 positions match TRBD1. The J segment lost 12 bases and the V segment lost 6 bases, leaving 12 bases of the junction unmatched. This CDR3 spans 15 amino acids. CDR1 is MNHEY, CDR2 SMNVEV, per germline (reference sequence). CDR3 bases: TGTGCCAGCAGGCCTTATACCGGGACAGGGATACCCCTCCACTTT. Protein sequence: CASRPYTGTGIPLHF.

The chain joins TRBV28 to TRBJ2-1; D may be TRBD2 (7 bases). Looked up from germline, CDR1 is MDHEN and CDR2 is SYDVKM. The CDR3 extends over 16 amino acids. Trimming took off 4 bases at V and 2 bases at J, with 15 bases between the two ends. The CDR3 DNA reads TGTGCCAGCAGTTCCCCGGGGGGCCTTACCTACAATGAGCAGTTCTTC. It specifies CASSSPGGLTYNEQFF.

This clone was recorded once. The V and J genes are TRBV6-5 and TRBJ2-5, with 8 positions matching TRBD1. V dropped 2 bases and J dropped 5; count of bases not matched to a gene: 1. This CDR3 comprises 13 residues. CDR1 MNHEY and CDR2 SVGAGI come from the germline V gene. CDR3 sequence reads: CASSYQGAETQYF. CDR3 nucleotides: TGTGCCAGCAGTTACCAGGGGGCTGAGACCCAGTACTTC.

The chain joins TRBV28 to TRBJ1-2; TRBD1 is a possible D gene (5 bases). V was clipped by 3 bases and J by 3 bases, with 5 bases between them. CDR1 and CDR2 (germline): MDHEN, SYDVKM. There are 12 residues in the CDR3. For the CDR3, the DNA is TGTGCCAGCAGTTTGACAGACTATGGCTACACCTTC. Translating gives CASSLTDYGYTF.

The V and J genes are TRBV3-1 (or the pseudogene TRBV3-2) and TRBJ1-5, with D maybe TRBD1 (6 bases). The CDR3 totals 16 residues. Trimming took off 1 base at V and 0 bases at J, with 10 bases between the two ends. From germline, CDR1 is LGHDT and CDR2 YNNKEL (reference sequence). The CDR3 DNA reads as TGTGCCAGCAGCCAAGGAGGGGGTTATAGCAATCAGCCCCAGCATTTT. This gives the protein CASSQGGGYSNQPQHF.

This chain links TRBV20-1 with TRBJ2-7; 10 bases are a match to TRBD1. The CDR3 loop spans 13 amino acids. Germline V gene data show CDR1 as DFQATT and CDR2 as SNEGSKA (reference sequence). Trimming cost V 4 bases and J 8 bases; bases outside gene matches: 8. The CDR3 DNA follows: TGCAGTGCTAATGACAGGGGGCGAAACAAGCAGTACTTC. This sequence encodes CSANDRGRNKQYF.

This chain joins TRBV2 and TRBJ1-2; D not resolved. Trimming took off 6 bases at V and 6 bases at J, with 20 bases between the two ends. Germline-derived CDR1 and CDR2 are SNHLY and FYNNEI. The CDR3 is made up of 15 amino acids. CDR3 residues: CASSPTGKPPHGYTF. CDR3 nucleotides: TGTGCCAGCAGCCCTACGGGGAAACCCCCGCATGGCTACACCTTC.

The chain links TRBV2 to TRBJ2-3; D gene ambiguous. This CDR3 comprises 12 residues. Between the trimmed V and J ends, which lost 7 bases and 2 bases, there was a span of 7 bases. Germline CDR1 is SNHLY and CDR2 is FYNNEI. In DNA form, the CDR3 reads TGTGCCAGCAACTCTAACACAGATACGCAGTATTTT. As protein: CASNSNTDTQYF.

This chain joins TRBV10-2 and TRBJ2-5; 11 nucleotides match TRBD2. The CDR3 has 13 amino acids. After removal of 8 bases from V and 3 bases from J, the junction contained 2 bases not matched to a gene. In germline, CDR1 is WSHSY, CDR2 SAAADI. The CDR3 is CASGTSGEETQYF. The CDR3 region has the DNA TGCGCCAGCGGGACTAGCGGAGAAGAGACCCAGTACTTC.

This sequence joins TRBV20-1 and TRBJ2-5; tentative D call: TRBD1 (6 bases). Germline V gene lookup returns CDR1 DFQATT and CDR2 SNEGSKA (reference sequence). The CDR3 loop spans 11 amino acids. The DNA for the CDR3 is TGCAGCGGACAGTACGAAGAGACCCAGTACTTC. Amino acid sequence: CSGQYEETQYF.

The genes are TRBV5-1 and TRBJ1-4, with 8 bases aligning to TRBD1. In germline, CDR1 is SGHRS, CDR2 YFSETQ. This CDR3 is built from 14 residues. Trimming cost V 6 bases and J 3 bases; bases outside gene matches: 4. The CDR3 DNA reads TGCGCCAGCAATCCGACAGGGGCTAATGAAAAACTGTTTTTT. Protein product: CASNPTGANEKLFF.

This chain links TRBV11-2 with TRBJ2-1; TRBD2 matches 7 bases. Germline CDR1 is SGHAT and CDR2 is FQNNGV. With V trimmed by 1 base and J by 14 bases, 8 bases remained unmatched. The CDR3 spans 13 residues. CDR3 loop: CASSLVTSKGEFF. CDR3 nucleotides: TGTGCCAGCAGCTTAGTGACTAGCAAAGGCGAGTTCTTC.

CDR3 nucleotide sequence: TGTGCCAGCACCGGGACTTGGGAGGTGGAGACCCAGTACTTC. Its translation is CASTGTWEVETQYF. V gene TRBV6-5 combines with J gene TRBJ2-5, with D possibly being TRBD2 (6 bases). V shed 7 bases and J shed 5 bases, with 17 bases lying between them. Germline assignment: CDR1 MNHEY and CDR2 SVGAGI. CDR3 length: 14 amino acids.

This clone was detected a few times. V usage is TRBV3-1 (or the pseudogene TRBV3-2) and J usage is TRBJ2-1; the match to TRBD1 covers 12 bases. This CDR3 has 18 residues. V shed 4 bases, J shed 5 bases, and the junction held 12 bases outside the gene matches. From germline, CDR1 is LGHDT and CDR2 YNNKEL (reference sequence). The CDR3 reads CASSLYGTGGAEDNEQFF. The DNA for the CDR3 is TGTGCCAGCAGCCTGTACGGGACAGGGGGCGCGGAGGACAATGAGCAGTTCTTC.